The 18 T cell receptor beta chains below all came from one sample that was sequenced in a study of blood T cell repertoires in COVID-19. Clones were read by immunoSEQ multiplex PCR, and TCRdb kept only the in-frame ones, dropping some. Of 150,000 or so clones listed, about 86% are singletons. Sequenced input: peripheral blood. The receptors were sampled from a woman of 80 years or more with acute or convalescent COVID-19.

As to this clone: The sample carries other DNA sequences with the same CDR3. The CDR3 here is CASSPPSTDTQYF. CDR3 nucleotide sequence: TGTGCCAGCTCACCCCCGAGCACAGATACGCAGTATTTT. This chain connects TRBV18 to TRBJ2-3; D gene unclear. This CDR3 has 13 residues. The ends were cut back, 3 bases at V and 0 bases at J, with 4 bases in the middle. Looked up from germline, CDR1 is KGHSH and CDR2 is LQKENI. The full variable domain, rest sourced from reference TRBV18 and TRBJ2-3, is NAGVMQNPRHLVRRRGQEARLRCSPMKGHSHVYWYRQLPEEGLKFMVYLQKENIIDESGMPKERFSAEFPKEGPSILRIQQVVRGDSAAYFCASSPPSTDTQYFGPGTRLTVL.

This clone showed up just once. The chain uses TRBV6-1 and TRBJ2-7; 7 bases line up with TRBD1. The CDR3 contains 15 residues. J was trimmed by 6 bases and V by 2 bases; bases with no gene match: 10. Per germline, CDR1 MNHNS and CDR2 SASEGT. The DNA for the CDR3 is TGTGCCAGCAGTGAAATCAGGGCAGGGGGTAGCGAGCAGTACTTC. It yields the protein CASSEIRAGGSEQYF.

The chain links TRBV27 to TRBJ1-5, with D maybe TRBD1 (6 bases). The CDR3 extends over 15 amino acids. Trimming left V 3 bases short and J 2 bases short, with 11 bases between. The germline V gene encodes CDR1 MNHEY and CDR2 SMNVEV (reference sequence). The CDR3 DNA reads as TGTGCCAGCAGTTTTCTGGGGGCACGCAATCAGCCCCAGCATTTT. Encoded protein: CASSFLGARNQPQHF.

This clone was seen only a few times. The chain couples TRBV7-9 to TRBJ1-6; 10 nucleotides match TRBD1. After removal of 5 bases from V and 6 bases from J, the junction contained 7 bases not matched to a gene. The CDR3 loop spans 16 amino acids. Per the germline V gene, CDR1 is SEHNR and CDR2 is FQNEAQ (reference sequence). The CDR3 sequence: CASSPGDRGSNSPLHF. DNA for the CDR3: TGTGCCAGCAGCCCGGGGGACAGGGGTTCTAATTCACCCCTCCACTTT.

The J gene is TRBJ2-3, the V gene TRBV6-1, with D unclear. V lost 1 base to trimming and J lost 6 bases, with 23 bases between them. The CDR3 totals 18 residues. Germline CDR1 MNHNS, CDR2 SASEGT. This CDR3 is CASSEVSNGFQIGDTQYF. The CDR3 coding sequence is TGTGCCAGCAGTGAAGTGAGTAACGGCTTCCAGATCGGGGATACGCAGTATTTT.

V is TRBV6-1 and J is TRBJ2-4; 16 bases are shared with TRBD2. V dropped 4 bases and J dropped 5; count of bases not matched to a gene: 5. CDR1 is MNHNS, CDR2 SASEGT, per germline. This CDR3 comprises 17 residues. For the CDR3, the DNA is TGTGCCAGCAGTGCTGGGACTAGCGGGAGGGGCGAAAACATTCAGTACTTC. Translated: CASSAGTSGRGENIQYF.

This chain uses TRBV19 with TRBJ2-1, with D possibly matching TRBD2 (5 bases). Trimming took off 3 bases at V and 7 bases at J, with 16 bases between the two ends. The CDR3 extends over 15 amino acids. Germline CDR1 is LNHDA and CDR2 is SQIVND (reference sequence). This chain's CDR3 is CASSIGSLGVNEQFF. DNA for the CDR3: TGTGCCAGTAGTATCGGTAGTCTCGGGGTGAATGAGCAGTTCTTC.

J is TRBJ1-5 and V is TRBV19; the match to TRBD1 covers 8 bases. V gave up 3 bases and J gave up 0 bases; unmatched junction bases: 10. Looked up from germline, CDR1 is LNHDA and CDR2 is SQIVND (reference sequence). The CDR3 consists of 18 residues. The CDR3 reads CASSIWTGLGYSNQPQHF. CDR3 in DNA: TGTGCCAGTAGTATTTGGACAGGGCTGGGGTATAGCAATCAGCCCCAGCATTTT.

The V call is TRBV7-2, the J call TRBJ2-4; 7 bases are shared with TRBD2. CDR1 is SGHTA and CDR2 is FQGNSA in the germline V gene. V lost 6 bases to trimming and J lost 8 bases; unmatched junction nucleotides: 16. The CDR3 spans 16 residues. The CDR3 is CASSVSRGGSVYIQYF. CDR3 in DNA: TGTGCCAGCAGTGTCTCTAGGGGAGGGTCGGTGTACATTCAGTACTTC.

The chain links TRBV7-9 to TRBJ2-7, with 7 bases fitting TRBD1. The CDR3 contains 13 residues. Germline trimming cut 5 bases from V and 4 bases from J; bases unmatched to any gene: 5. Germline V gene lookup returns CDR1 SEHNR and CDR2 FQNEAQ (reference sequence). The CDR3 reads CASSRTGSYEQYF. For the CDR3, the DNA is TGTGCCAGCAGCCGGACAGGTTCATACGAGCAGTACTTC.

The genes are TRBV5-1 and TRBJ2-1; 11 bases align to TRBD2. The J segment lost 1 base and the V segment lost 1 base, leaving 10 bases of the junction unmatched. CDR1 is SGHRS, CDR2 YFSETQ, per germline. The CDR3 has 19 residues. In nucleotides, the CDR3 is TGCGCCAGCAGCTTGACTAGCGGGAGTAGGGGTGGGTCCTACAATGAGCAGTTCTTC. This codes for CASSLTSGSRGGSYNEQFF.

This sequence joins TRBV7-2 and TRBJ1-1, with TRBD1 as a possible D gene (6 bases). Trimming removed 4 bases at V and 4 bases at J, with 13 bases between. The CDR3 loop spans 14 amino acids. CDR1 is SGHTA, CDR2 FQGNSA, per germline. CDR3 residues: CASSSSTGTTEAFF. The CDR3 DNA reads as TGTGCCAGCAGCTCCTCAACAGGGACCACTGAAGCTTTCTTT.

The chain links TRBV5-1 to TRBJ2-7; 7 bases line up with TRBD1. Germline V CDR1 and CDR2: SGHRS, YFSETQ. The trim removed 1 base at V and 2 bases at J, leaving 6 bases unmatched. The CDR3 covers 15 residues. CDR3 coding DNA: TGCGCCAGCAGCTTGACAGGGGTCAACCCCTACGAGCAGTACTTC. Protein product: CASSLTGVNPYEQYF.

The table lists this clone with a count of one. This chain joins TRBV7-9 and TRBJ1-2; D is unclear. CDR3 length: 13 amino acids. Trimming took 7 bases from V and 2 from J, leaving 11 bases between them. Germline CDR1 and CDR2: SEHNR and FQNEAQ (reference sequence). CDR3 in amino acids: CASTYRANYGYTF. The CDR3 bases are TGTGCCAGCACTTACCGTGCGAACTATGGCTACACCTTC.

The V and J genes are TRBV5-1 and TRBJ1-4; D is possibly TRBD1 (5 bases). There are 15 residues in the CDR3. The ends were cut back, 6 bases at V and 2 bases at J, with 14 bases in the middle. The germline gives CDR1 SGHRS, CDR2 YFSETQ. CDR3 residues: CASTQEGRTNEKLFF. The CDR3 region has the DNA TGCGCCAGCACTCAGGAGGGACGGACTAATGAAAAACTGTTTTTT.

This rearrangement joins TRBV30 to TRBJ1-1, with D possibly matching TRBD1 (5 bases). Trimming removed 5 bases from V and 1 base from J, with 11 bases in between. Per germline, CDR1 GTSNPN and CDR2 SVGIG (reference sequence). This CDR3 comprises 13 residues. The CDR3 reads CAWRDSRNTEAFF. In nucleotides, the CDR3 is TGTGCCTGGCGGGACTCCAGGAACACTGAAGCTTTCTTT.

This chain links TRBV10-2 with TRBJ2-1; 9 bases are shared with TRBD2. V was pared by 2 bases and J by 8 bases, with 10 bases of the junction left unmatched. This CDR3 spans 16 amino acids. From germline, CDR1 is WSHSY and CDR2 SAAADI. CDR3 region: CASSEDGGGALDEQFF. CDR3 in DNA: TGCGCCAGCAGTGAGGACGGCGGGGGGGCGCTTGATGAGCAGTTCTTC.

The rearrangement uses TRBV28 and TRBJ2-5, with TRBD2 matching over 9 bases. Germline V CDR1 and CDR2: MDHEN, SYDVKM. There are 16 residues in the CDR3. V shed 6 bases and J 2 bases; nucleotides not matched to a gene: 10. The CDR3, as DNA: TGTGCCAGCAGCCCCGATAGCGGGAGCTATCAAGAGACCCAGTACTTC. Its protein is CASSPDSGSYQETQYF.